The 6 T cell receptor beta chains presented below share a single source sample, sequenced in a study of patients and donors after allogeneic stem cell transplantation. TCRdb redid the calling of the RT-PCR reads with MiXCR, one entry per CDR3 protein. The table shows about 57,000 distinct CDR3 sequences, with roughly 15% occurring only once. Specimen: blood, either unsorted or a sorted T cell fraction (not recorded which). The source of these receptors is a human donor who was either an allogeneic HSCT recipient or a stem cell or donor lymphocyte infusion donor (not recorded which). It is not recorded whose cells these are; they may come from a transplant donor.

This clonotype came up a few times. The genes are TRBV20-1 and TRBJ1-4, with unresolved D. CDR3 length equals 12 residues. Trimming left V 3 bases short and J 5 bases short, with 7 bases between. The germline V gene encodes CDR1 DFQATT and CDR2 SNEGSKA (reference sequence). The CDR3 DNA is TGCAGTGCTAGGTTGGGGAATGAAAAACTGTTTTTT. This translates into CSARLGNEKLFF.

This clonotype was recorded many times. This chain uses TRBV20-1 with TRBJ1-2; 9 bases match TRBD1. The CDR3 spans 14 residues. The V gene end was trimmed by 5 bases and the J gene end by 4 bases; junction bases not matched to a gene: 8. The V gene's germline CDR1 is DFQATT and CDR2 SNEGSKA (reference sequence). CDR3 nucleotides: TGCAGTGCTGATAAGGGACAGGGTACCTATGGCTACACCTTC. Encoded protein: CSADKGQGTYGYTF.

The chain employs TRBV10-3 and TRBJ1-2, with 8 bases fitting TRBD1. V shed 6 bases, J shed 9 bases, and the junction held 12 bases outside the gene matches. The CDR3 length is 14 residues. Germline values: CDR1 ENHRY, CDR2 SYGVKD. For the CDR3, the DNA is TGTGCCATCAGCGGGGGACAGGCCCCTCTTAGCTACACCTTC. Translating gives CAISGGQAPLSYTF.

V and J are TRBV7-2 and TRBJ2-1, with D tentatively TRBD2 (5 bases). Trimming took 5 bases from V and 6 from J, leaving 23 bases between them. The CDR3 spans 17 residues. Germline V gene lookup returns CDR1 SGHTA and CDR2 FQGNSA. This chain's CDR3 is CASSGSRRTPRSNEQFF. The CDR3 DNA reads as TGTGCCAGCAGCGGTTCCCGGAGGACGCCTAGATCCAATGAGCAGTTCTTC.

The chain has TRBV5-1 and TRBJ2-1; 9 bases fit TRBD1. Losses at the gene ends were 1 base for V and 3 bases for J; bases not matched to a gene: 2. The CDR3 contains 15 residues. Germline V gene data show CDR1 as SGHRS and CDR2 as YFSETQ. The CDR3 region is CASSLKGQGYNEQFF. The DNA for the CDR3 is TGCGCCAGCAGCTTGAAGGGACAGGGCTACAATGAGCAGTTCTTC.

The chain uses TRBV20-1 and TRBJ2-1, with 10 nucleotides matching TRBD2. Germline V gene lookup returns CDR1 DFQATT and CDR2 SNEGSKA (reference sequence). Unmatched junction bases numbered 10, after V lost 1 base and J lost 4 bases. The CDR3 has 17 residues. CDR3 in DNA: TGCAGTGCTAGAGCTGGCCTAGCGGGAGCCCTATACAATGAGCAGTTCTTC. Translation gives CSARAGLAGALYNEQFF.